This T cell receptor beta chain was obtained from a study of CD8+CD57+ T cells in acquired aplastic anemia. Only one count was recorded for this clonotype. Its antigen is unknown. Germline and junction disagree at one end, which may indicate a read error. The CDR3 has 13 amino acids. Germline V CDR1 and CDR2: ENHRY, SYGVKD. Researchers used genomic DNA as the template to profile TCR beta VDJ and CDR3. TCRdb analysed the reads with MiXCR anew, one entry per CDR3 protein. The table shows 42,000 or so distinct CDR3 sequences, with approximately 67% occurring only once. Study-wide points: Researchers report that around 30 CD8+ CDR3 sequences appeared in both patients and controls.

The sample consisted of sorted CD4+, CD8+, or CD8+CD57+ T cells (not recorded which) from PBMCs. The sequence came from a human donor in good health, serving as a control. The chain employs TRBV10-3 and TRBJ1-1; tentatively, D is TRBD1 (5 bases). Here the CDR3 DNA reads TGTGCCATCAGCGGGGGGGGGAACACCGAAGCTTTCTTT. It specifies CAISGGGNTEAFF.